This entry lists 26 T cell receptor beta chains sequenced from one sample in a study of shared clonotypes between healthy human individuals. Libraries were prepared by immunoSEQ multiplex PCR; TCRdb keeps only in-frame clonotypes and omits some of them. Of 1.5 million to 1.9 million clones in the sample, roughly 98% are singletons; the top ten hold roughly 0.4%. The material sequenced was naive CD4+ T cells sorted from blood. The sample's subset: CD45RA+ positively selected. The receptors were sampled from a man aged 30 to 39 in good health.

The rearrangement links TRBV6-5 to TRBJ2-5; 8 nucleotides align to TRBD1. CDR1 is MNHEY and CDR2 is SVGAGI in the germline V gene. The CDR3 consists of 14 residues. J was trimmed by 2 bases and V by 5 bases; bases with no gene match: 4. The DNA of the CDR3 is TGTGCCAGCAGTGATTACAGGGGGCAAGAGACCCAGTACTTC. It codes for CASSDYRGQETQYF.

The chain carries TRBV28 and TRBJ2-1; 10 nucleotides agree with TRBD2. V dropped 5 bases and J dropped 7; count of bases not matched to a gene: 8. Germline V gene sequence: CDR1 MDHEN, CDR2 SYDVKM. The CDR3 runs to 15 residues. The CDR3 region is CASSPLAGAGNEQFF. For the CDR3, the DNA is TGTGCCAGCAGTCCGCTAGCGGGAGCTGGAAATGAGCAGTTCTTC.

The CDR3 DNA is TGTGCCAGTAGTATTAGCGGACAGGTCTCGAAGAACACTGAAGCTTTCTTT. Translating gives CASSISGQVSKNTEAFF. This chain uses TRBV19 with TRBJ1-1; 7 positions agree with TRBD1. This CDR3 contains 17 residues. J was trimmed by 1 base and V by 3 bases; bases with no gene match: 11. The V gene's germline CDR1 is LNHDA and CDR2 SQIVND (reference sequence).

This clone was seen a single time. V and J are TRBV10-2 and TRBJ1-1; D possibly corresponds to TRBD1 (5 bases). The V gene's germline CDR1 is WSHSY and CDR2 SAAADI. The V end lost 0 bases, the J end lost 3 bases, and 5 bases lay between the germline ends. The CDR3 is 13 residues long. DNA of the CDR3: TGCGCCAGCAGTGAGTCAGGGGACACTGAAGCTTTCTTT. Encoded protein: CASSESGDTEAFF.

This rearrangement joins TRBV19 to TRBJ1-4; D not certain. CDR1 is LNHDA and CDR2 is SQIVND in the germline V gene (reference sequence). V lost 5 bases, J lost 0 bases, and 7 bases lay in between. This CDR3 is built from 14 residues. The CDR3 spells CASSSWTTNEKLFF. CDR3 sequence (DNA): TGTGCCAGTAGTTCATGGACAACTAATGAAAAACTGTTTTTT.

The chain employs TRBV7-6 and TRBJ2-3; 9 bases map to TRBD1. With 4 bases clipped from V and 4 bases from J, the junction kept 9 bases outside the gene matches. CDR3 length equals 16 residues. Germline V CDR1 and CDR2: SGHVS, FNYEAQ. The CDR3 reads CASSSRTGGGPDTQYF. The CDR3 region has the DNA TGTGCCAGCAGCTCCCGTACAGGGGGCGGACCAGATACGCAGTATTTT.

V gene TRBV9 combines with J gene TRBJ2-1, with TRBD2 matching 12 bases. V gave up 1 base and J gave up 6 bases; unmatched junction bases: 5. CDR1 is SGDLS, CDR2 YYNGEE, per germline. The CDR3 contains 16 residues. The CDR3, as DNA: TGTGCCAGCAGCGTATTGACTAGCGGGAGTGGCAATGAGCAGTTCTTC. Translating gives CASSVLTSGSGNEQFF.

The chain employs TRBV5-1 and TRBJ1-4; the D is unclear. The CDR3 is 13 residues long. Trimming cost V 0 bases and J 10 bases, with 10 bases left between them. Germline V lookup: CDR1 SGHRS, CDR2 YFSETQ. In nucleotides, the CDR3 is TGCGCCAGCAGCTTGGTACCTTCCGGAAAACTGTTTTTT. Protein sequence: CASSLVPSGKLFF.

The chain has TRBV27 and TRBJ2-7, with D tentatively TRBD2 (7 bases). CDR1 MNHEY and CDR2 SMNVEV come from the germline V gene (reference sequence). CDR3 length: 18 residues. The V end lost 5 bases, the J end lost 2 bases, and 25 bases lay between the germline ends. CDR3 DNA sequence: TGTGCCAGCAGTCCCCGCGGGGGCCCACCTTTATCCGCCTACGAGCAGTACTTC. It specifies CASSPRGGPPLSAYEQYF.

This chain joins TRBV28 and TRBJ1-4; TRBD1 is a possible D gene (5 bases). V was trimmed by 4 bases and J by 8 bases, leaving 20 bases between them. The V gene's germline CDR1 is MDHEN and CDR2 SYDVKM. The CDR3 runs to 16 residues. CDR3: CASSSLRSQGHEKLFF. The CDR3 nucleotides read TGTGCCAGCAGTTCCCTGAGGAGCCAGGGCCACGAAAAACTGTTTTTT.

The CDR3, as DNA: TGCGCCAGCAGCTTACTCTCTCTCACAGATACGCAGTATTTT. Its protein is CASSLLSLTDTQYF. The genes are TRBV5-1 and TRBJ2-3, with D unclear. V was pared by 2 bases and J by 2 bases, with 9 bases between. The V gene's germline CDR1 is SGHRS and CDR2 YFSETQ. This CDR3 region has 14 residues.

This clone came up once. This chain connects TRBV7-2 to TRBJ1-1; D is ambiguous. Germline loops: CDR1 SGHTA, CDR2 FQGNSA. Trimming left V 1 base short and J 1 base short, with 10 bases between. The CDR3 is 15 amino acids. CDR3 sequence (DNA): TGTGCCAGCAGCTTAGACTACGGGAGGAACACTGAAGCTTTCTTT. Protein: CASSLDYGRNTEAFF.

J is TRBJ2-1 and V is TRBV7-9, with 15 bases identical to TRBD2. CDR1 is SEHNR, CDR2 FQNEAQ, per germline (reference sequence). The CDR3 is 16 residues long. CDR3 region: CVGTSGRTSSYNEQFF. The CDR3 DNA is TGTGTGGGGACTAGCGGGAGGACAAGCTCCTACAATGAGCAGTTCTTC.

The chain carries TRBV7-2 and TRBJ2-7, with 9 nucleotides matching TRBD1. The CDR3 spans 15 residues. The germline V gene has CDR1 SGHTA and CDR2 FQGNSA. V was pared by 5 bases and J by 1 base, with 6 bases of the junction left unmatched. CDR3: CASSIQQGASYEQYF. CDR3 nucleotides: TGTGCCAGCAGCATCCAACAGGGGGCATCCTACGAGCAGTACTTC. Supplemented by reference TRBV7-2 and TRBJ2-7, the full variable domain reads GAGVSQSPSNKVTEKGKDVELRCDPISGHTALYWYRQSLGQGLEFLIYFQGNSAPDKSGLPSDRFSAERTGGSVSTLTIQRTQQEDSAVYLCASSIQQGASYEQYFGPGTRLTVT.

This chain connects TRBV18 to TRBJ1-1, with TRBD1 matching over 7 bases. V gave up 3 bases and J gave up 12 bases; unmatched junction bases: 4. The CDR3 is 11 residues long. CDR1 is KGHSH and CDR2 is LQKENI in the germline V gene. For the CDR3, the DNA is TGTGCCAGCTCACCCACAGGGGAATCTTTCTTT. Translated, it gives CASSPTGESFF.

V and J are TRBV14 and TRBJ1-1; D gene ambiguous. Germline-derived CDR1 and CDR2 are SGHDN and FVKESK. V lost 0 bases and J 9 bases, leaving 17 bases between the germline ends. This CDR3 contains 15 residues. CDR3 amino acids: CASSQEGGGVPKAFF. The DNA for the CDR3 is TGTGCCAGCAGCCAAGAAGGTGGCGGGGTTCCAAAAGCTTTCTTT.

The genes are TRBV10-1 and TRBJ2-2; D remains unclear. Germline V CDR1 and CDR2: WNHNN, SYGVQD (reference sequence). The CDR3 has 12 residues. Trimming stripped 9 bases from V and 3 bases from J, with 8 bases between. CDR3 bases: TGCGCCAGGAGACATCACACCGGGGAGCTGTTTTTT. It is translated as CARRHHTGELFF.

V is TRBV6-5 and J is TRBJ1-4; 7 bases agree with TRBD1. Germline CDR1 is MNHEY and CDR2 is SVGAGI. CDR3 length: 15 residues. The J segment lost 8 bases and the V segment lost 6 bases, leaving 12 bases of the junction unmatched. Here the CDR3 reads CASSTLPGGLEKLFF. CDR3 in DNA: TGTGCCAGCAGCACCCTCCCAGGGGGATTGGAAAAACTGTTTTTT.

This clone was counted a single time. This sequence joins TRBV15 and TRBJ1-3, with 8 bases matching TRBD1. This CDR3 comprises 17 residues. Germline CDR1 is LNHNV and CDR2 is YYDKDF (reference sequence). V lost 2 bases, J lost 0 bases, and 6 bases stayed unmatched. CDR3 sequence: CATSRLGQGLSGNTIYF. The CDR3 DNA reads as TGTGCCACCAGCAGATTAGGACAGGGCCTCTCTGGAAACACCATATATTTT.

This chain uses TRBV9 with TRBJ2-7; TRBD2 might be the D (5 bases). The CDR3 runs 13 residues. Germline lookup yields CDR1 SGDLS and CDR2 YYNGEE. V was pared by 2 bases and J by 0 bases, with 6 bases between. CDR3 loop: CASSVEDSYEQYF. In DNA, the CDR3 is TGTGCCAGCAGCGTGGAGGACTCCTACGAGCAGTACTTC.

J is TRBJ1-2 and V is TRBV5-1; the D is unclear. Looked up from germline, CDR1 is SGHRS and CDR2 is YFSETQ. The CDR3 is 15 residues long. V was clipped by 0 bases and J by 7 bases, with 16 bases between them. For the CDR3, the DNA is TGCGCCAGCAGCTTGGTTGGGATCCCGGTCGGTGGCTACACCTTC. It encodes CASSLVGIPVGGYTF.

The chain links TRBV6-5 to TRBJ1-1; a possible D gene is TRBD1 (6 bases). The length of the CDR3 is 14 residues. Germline V gene sequence: CDR1 MNHEY, CDR2 SVGAGI. Trimming took off 0 bases at V and 8 bases at J, with 13 bases between the two ends. The CDR3 loop is CASSYSTFQGEAFF. CDR3 DNA sequence: TGTGCCAGCAGTTACTCGACGTTTCAGGGGGAAGCTTTCTTT.

In its sample, this clone was seen once. This rearrangement joins TRBV5-1 to TRBJ2-1; no firm D call. Germline CDR1 SGHRS, CDR2 YFSETQ. Trimming left V 4 bases short and J 0 bases short, with 11 bases between. This CDR3 is 15 amino acids long. DNA of the CDR3: TGCGCCAGCAGCCCCCTCGGTGGCTCCTACAATGAGCAGTTCTTC. Its translation: CASSPLGGSYNEQFF.

V and J are TRBV5-1 and TRBJ2-1; TRBD1 is a possible D gene (7 bases). Germline V gives CDR1 SGHRS, CDR2 YFSETQ. This CDR3 is built from 14 residues. V lost 7 bases and J 4 bases, leaving 15 bases between the germline ends. CDR3 coding DNA: TGCGCCAGCTATTTTGCGGGACAGTACAATGAGCAGTTCTTC. Protein product: CASYFAGQYNEQFF.

The CDR3 loop reads CASSHKGPETQYF. The CDR3, as DNA: TGTGCCAGCTCACACAAGGGTCCAGAGACCCAGTACTTC. The J gene is TRBJ2-5, the V gene TRBV18, with D uncertain. Germline loops: CDR1 KGHSH, CDR2 LQKENI. This CDR3 has 13 residues. V was shortened by 4 bases and J by 4 bases, with 10 bases between the two germline ends.

This rearrangement joins TRBV28 to TRBJ2-7; D call uncertain. Germline V gene lookup returns CDR1 MDHEN and CDR2 SYDVKM. V lost 2 bases and J 7 bases, leaving 12 bases between the germline ends. The length of the CDR3 is 13 residues. CDR3 protein: CASSLLGLGEQYF. The CDR3 region has the DNA TGTGCCAGCAGTTTACTGGGTCTAGGGGAGCAGTACTTC.